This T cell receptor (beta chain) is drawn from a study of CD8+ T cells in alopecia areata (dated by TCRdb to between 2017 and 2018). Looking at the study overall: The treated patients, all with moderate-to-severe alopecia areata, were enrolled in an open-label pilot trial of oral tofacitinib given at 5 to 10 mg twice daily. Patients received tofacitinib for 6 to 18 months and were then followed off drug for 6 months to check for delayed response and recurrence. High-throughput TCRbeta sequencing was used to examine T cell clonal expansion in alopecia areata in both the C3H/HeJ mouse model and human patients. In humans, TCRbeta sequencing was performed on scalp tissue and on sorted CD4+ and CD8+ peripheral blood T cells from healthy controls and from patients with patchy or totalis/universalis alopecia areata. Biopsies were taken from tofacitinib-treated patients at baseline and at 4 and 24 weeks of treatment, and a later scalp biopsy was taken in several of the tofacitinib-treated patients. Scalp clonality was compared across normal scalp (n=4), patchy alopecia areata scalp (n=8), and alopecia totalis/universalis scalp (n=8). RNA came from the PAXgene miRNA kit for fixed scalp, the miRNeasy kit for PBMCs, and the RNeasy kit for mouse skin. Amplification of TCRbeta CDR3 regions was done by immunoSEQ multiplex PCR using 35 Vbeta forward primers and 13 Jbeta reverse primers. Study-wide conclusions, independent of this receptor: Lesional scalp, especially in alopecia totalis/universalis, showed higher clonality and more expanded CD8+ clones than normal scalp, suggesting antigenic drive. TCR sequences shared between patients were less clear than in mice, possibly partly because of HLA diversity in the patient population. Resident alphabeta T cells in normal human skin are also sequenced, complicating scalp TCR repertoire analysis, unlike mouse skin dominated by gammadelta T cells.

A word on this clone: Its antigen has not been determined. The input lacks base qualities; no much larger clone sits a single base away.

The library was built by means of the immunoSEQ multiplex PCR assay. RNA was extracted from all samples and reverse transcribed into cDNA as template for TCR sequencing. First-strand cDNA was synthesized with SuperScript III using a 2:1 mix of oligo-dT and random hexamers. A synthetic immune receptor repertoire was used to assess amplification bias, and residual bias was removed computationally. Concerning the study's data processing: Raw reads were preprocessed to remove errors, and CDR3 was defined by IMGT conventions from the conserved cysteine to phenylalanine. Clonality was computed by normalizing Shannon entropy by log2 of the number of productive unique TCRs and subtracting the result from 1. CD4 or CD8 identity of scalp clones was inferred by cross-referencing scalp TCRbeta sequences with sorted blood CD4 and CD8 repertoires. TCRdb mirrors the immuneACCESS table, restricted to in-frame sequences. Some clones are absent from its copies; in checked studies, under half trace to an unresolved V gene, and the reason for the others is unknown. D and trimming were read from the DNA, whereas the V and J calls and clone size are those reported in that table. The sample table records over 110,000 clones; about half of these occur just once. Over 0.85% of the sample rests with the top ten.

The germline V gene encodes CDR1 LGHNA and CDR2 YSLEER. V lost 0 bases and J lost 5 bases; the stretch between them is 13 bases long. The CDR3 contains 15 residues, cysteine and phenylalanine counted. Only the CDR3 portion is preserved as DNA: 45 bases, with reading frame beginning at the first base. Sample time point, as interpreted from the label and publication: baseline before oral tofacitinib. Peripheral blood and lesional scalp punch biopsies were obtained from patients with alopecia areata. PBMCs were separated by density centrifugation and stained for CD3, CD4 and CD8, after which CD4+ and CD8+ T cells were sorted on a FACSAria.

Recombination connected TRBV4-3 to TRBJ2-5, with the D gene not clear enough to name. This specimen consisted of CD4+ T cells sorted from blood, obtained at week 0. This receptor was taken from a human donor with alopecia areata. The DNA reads TGCGCCAGCAGCCAAGATACGGTAGGGCAGGAGACCCAGTACTTC. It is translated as CASSQDTVGQETQYF.